This passage covers 20 T cell receptor beta chains from one sample sequenced in a study of T cells in Graves' hyperthyroidism and ophthalmopathy. Amplification yielded TCR beta CDR3 regions, with RNA transcripts as the source. TCR CDR3 regions were first amplified by RT-PCR with HTBI primers. Via MiXCR, TCRdb re-called the multiplex PCR reads, giving one row per CDR3 protein. Among 450,000 to 550,000 distinct CDR3 sequences, around a quarter were seen once, and the ten largest hold about 11%. Specimen: blood. Receptors originate from a woman between 25 and 40 years old with Graves' ophthalmopathy.

Many counts were recorded for this clonotype. The chain joins TRBV12-3 or TRBV12-4 to TRBJ2-7, with TRBD1 matching over 9 bases. The CDR3 extends over 15 amino acids. Trimming cost V 7 bases and J 6 bases; bases outside gene matches: 13. The CDR3 DNA reads TGTGCCAGCACTGAAAACCGGGACAGGGAACGCGAGCAGTACTTC. Translation: CASTENRDREREQYF.

This clonotype was found many times. The rearrangement links TRBV10-3 to TRBJ2-7, with 11 bases lining up with TRBD2. The CDR3 loop spans 15 amino acids. With V trimmed by 2 bases and J by 4 bases, 4 bases remained unmatched. The germline V gene encodes CDR1 ENHRY and CDR2 SYGVKD. The CDR3 DNA reads as TGTGCCATCAGTGAGGTCACTAGCGGGGGTTACGAGCAGTACTTC. Its translation: CAISEVTSGGYEQYF.

There are many counts of this clonotype. This sequence joins TRBV19 and TRBJ1-2; 10 bases fit TRBD1. The CDR3 is 13 residues long. Germline V CDR1 and CDR2: LNHDA, SQIVND (reference sequence). J lost 3 bases, V lost 10 bases, and 5 bases had no gene match. CDR3 sequence (DNA): TGTGCCACCCAAGGACAGGGGGACTATGGCTACACCTTC. This codes for CATQGQGDYGYTF.

The V and J genes are TRBV11-2 and TRBJ2-7; 12 nucleotides match TRBD2. Per the germline V gene, CDR1 is SGHAT and CDR2 is FQNNGV. The CDR3 covers 15 residues. V was pared by 4 bases and J by 5 bases, with 6 bases of the junction left unmatched. The CDR3: CASSSRTSGVNEQYF. DNA for the CDR3: TGTGCCAGCAGCTCTCGGACTAGCGGGGTCAACGAGCAGTACTTC.

A few counts support this clonotype. The rearrangement joins TRBV4-1 to TRBJ2-2, with D maybe TRBD1 (5 bases). CDR1 and CDR2 from the germline V gene are MGHRA and YSYEKL. This CDR3 has 14 amino acids. V lost 0 bases to trimming and J lost 6 bases, with 8 bases between them. The CDR3 spells CASSQDEGAGELFF. In DNA form, the CDR3 reads TGCGCCAGCAGCCAAGATGAAGGGGCCGGGGAGCTGTTTTTT.

The rearrangement links TRBV19 to TRBJ2-5; D may match TRBD1 or TRBD2 (6 bases each). The CDR3 runs 14 residues. Looked up from germline, CDR1 is LNHDA and CDR2 is SQIVND (reference sequence). Trimming shortened V by 3 bases and J by 1 base, and 9 bases separated the two germline ends. In DNA, the CDR3 is TGTGCCAGTAGTATTGGAGGGGGCCAAGAGACCCAGTACTTC. It codes for CASSIGGGQETQYF. The full variable domain, its missing parts supplied by reference TRBV19 and TRBJ2-5, is DGGITQSPKYLFRKEGQNVTLSCEQNLNHDAMYWYRQDPGQGLRLIYYSQIVNDFQKGDIAEGYSVSREKKESFPLTVTSAQKNPTAFYLCASSIGGGQETQYFGPGTRLLVL.

In its sample, this clonotype was seen many times. The chain carries TRBV20-1 and TRBJ1-5, with D perhaps matching TRBD1 (5 bases). The length of the CDR3 is 16 residues. Looked up from germline, CDR1 is DFQATT and CDR2 is SNEGSKA (reference sequence). V dropped 6 bases and J dropped 0 bases, with 18 bases sitting between them. This CDR3 reads CSAAIRGLYSNQPQHF. CDR3 sequence (DNA): TGCAGTGCCGCAATACGGGGACTTTATAGCAATCAGCCCCAGCATTTT.

This rearrangement joins TRBV27 to TRBJ1-1; D perhaps matches TRBD1 (5 bases). The germline V and J ends were trimmed by 4 bases and 1 base, with 10 bases remaining between them. The CDR3 totals 14 residues. From germline, CDR1 is MNHEY and CDR2 SMNVEV (reference sequence). The CDR3 DNA reads TGTGCCAGCAGTTGGGGGGGGTGGAACACTGAAGCTTTCTTT. It yields the protein CASSWGGWNTEAFF.

This clonotype was observed many times. The chain uses TRBV12-3 or TRBV12-4 and TRBJ2-6; D gene uncertain. This CDR3 has 13 amino acids. V was cut by 5 bases and J by 1 base, with 3 bases left in between. The CDR3 reads CASSTSGANVLTF. Written as DNA, the CDR3 is TGTGCCAGCAGTACATCTGGGGCCAACGTCCTGACTTTC.

This clonotype has a count of ten or more. V gene TRBV18 combines with J gene TRBJ2-7, with D tentatively TRBD1 (5 bases). Germline V gives CDR1 KGHSH, CDR2 LQKENI. V was cut by 0 bases and J by 5 bases, with 14 bases left in between. This CDR3 is 15 amino acids long. CDR3 coding DNA: TGTGCCAGCTCACCACCGGCAGGGTCGCGGAACGAGCAGTACTTC. Residues: CASSPPAGSRNEQYF.

This clonotype was observed at least ten times. The J gene is TRBJ1-5, the V gene TRBV12-5, with D maybe TRBD1 (6 bases). The CDR3 has 12 amino acids. Between the trimmed V and J ends, which lost 10 bases and 6 bases, there was a span of 13 bases. Germline V lookup: CDR1 LGHNT, CDR2 FRNRAP. CDR3 residues: CATPGQLQPQHF. The CDR3, as DNA: TGTGCTACCCCGGGACAACTTCAGCCCCAGCATTTT.

In its sample, this clonotype was seen many times. This chain uses TRBV5-1 with TRBJ2-5; D may be TRBD2 (6 bases). Germline CDR1 reads SGHRS; CDR2 reads YFSETQ. The CDR3 is made up of 15 amino acids. V lost 3 bases and J lost 0, with 12 bases in between. The CDR3 here is CASSSGRGYQETQYF. DNA of the CDR3: TGCGCCAGCAGCTCCGGTCGGGGGTACCAAGAGACCCAGTACTTC.

This clonotype was counted many times. The J gene is TRBJ2-2, the V gene TRBV24-1, with 13 bases matching TRBD2. The CDR3 has 16 residues. V was pared by 5 bases and J by 5 bases, with 4 bases of the junction left unmatched. CDR1 KGHDR and CDR2 SFDVKD come from the germline V gene. The CDR3, as DNA: TGTGCCACCAGTGGATGGGGACTAGCGGGAACCGGGGAGCTGTTTTTT. Residues: CATSGWGLAGTGELFF.

This clonotype was detected ten times or more. The CDR3 bases are TGTGCCAGCAGTTACTCGAGTCCAGAACTCAACTATGGCTACACCTTC. Encoded protein: CASSYSSPELNYGYTF. The chain employs TRBV6-5 and TRBJ1-2; no clear D. The length of the CDR3 is 16 residues. The germline V gene encodes CDR1 MNHEY and CDR2 SVGAGI. Trimming took off 0 bases at V and 2 bases at J, with 13 bases between the two ends.

This clonotype has ten or more counts. The V gene is TRBV18, the J gene TRBJ1-1, with D possibly TRBD1 on 6 matching bases. This CDR3 region has 17 residues. Per the germline V gene, CDR1 is KGHSH and CDR2 is LQKENI. V was shortened by 0 bases and J by 1 base, with 15 bases between the two germline ends. Here the CDR3 DNA reads TGTGCCAGCTCACCACCGGGGTCAGGGGCGGGGAACACTGAAGCTTTCTTT. The encoded protein is CASSPPGSGAGNTEAFF.

There are many counts of this clonotype. V usage is TRBV7-2 and J usage is TRBJ2-5, with D perhaps assigned TRBD1 or TRBD2 (5 bases each). This CDR3 has 14 amino acids. Germline V lookup: CDR1 SGHTA, CDR2 FQGNSA. Trimming took off 3 bases at V and 2 bases at J, with 10 bases between the two ends. CDR3 nucleotides: TGTGCCAGCAGCTTGGGGGACCGACAAGAGACCCAGTACTTC. Its protein product is CASSLGDRQETQYF.

This sequence joins TRBV5-6 and TRBJ2-7; maybe TRBD1 (6 bases). Germline V gene lookup returns CDR1 SGHDT and CDR2 YYEEEE. The CDR3 consists of 16 residues. The germline V and J ends were trimmed by 0 bases and 3 bases, with 16 bases remaining between them. The CDR3 sequence: CASSLDNRAFFYEQYF. CDR3 in DNA: TGTGCCAGCAGCTTGGATAACAGGGCCTTTTTCTACGAGCAGTACTTC.

A few counts support this clonotype. The chain has TRBV6-2 or TRBV6-3 and TRBJ2-7, with D perhaps TRBD1 (6 bases). V was cut by 2 bases and J by 3 bases, with 14 bases left in between. This CDR3 is built from 15 residues. The germline V gene encodes CDR1 MNHEY and CDR2 SVGEGT. This CDR3 is CASSYHYTGNYEQYF. The CDR3 DNA reads as TGTGCCAGCAGTTACCACTACACAGGGAACTACGAGCAGTACTTC.

This clonotype was counted between two and nine times. An end of the junction does not agree with germline; a read error may underlie this. The chain combines TRBV12-3 or TRBV12-4 with TRBJ1-5; no definite D call. CDR3 size: 19 residues. The CDR3 spells CASSLEPRRAGVYNQPQHF. The CDR3, as DNA: TGTGCCAGCAGTTTAGAACCCCGAAGGGCAGGTGTATACAATCAGCCTCAGCATTTT.

The chain couples TRBV20-1 to TRBJ2-5, with D unresolved. V shed 1 base and J shed 5 bases, with 14 bases lying between them. This CDR3 spans 14 amino acids. CDR1 is DFQATT, CDR2 SNEGSKA, per germline (reference sequence). DNA of the CDR3: TGCAGTGCTAGAGTTACTTCAACCGGGGAGACCCAGTACTTC. It codes for CSARVTSTGETQYF.